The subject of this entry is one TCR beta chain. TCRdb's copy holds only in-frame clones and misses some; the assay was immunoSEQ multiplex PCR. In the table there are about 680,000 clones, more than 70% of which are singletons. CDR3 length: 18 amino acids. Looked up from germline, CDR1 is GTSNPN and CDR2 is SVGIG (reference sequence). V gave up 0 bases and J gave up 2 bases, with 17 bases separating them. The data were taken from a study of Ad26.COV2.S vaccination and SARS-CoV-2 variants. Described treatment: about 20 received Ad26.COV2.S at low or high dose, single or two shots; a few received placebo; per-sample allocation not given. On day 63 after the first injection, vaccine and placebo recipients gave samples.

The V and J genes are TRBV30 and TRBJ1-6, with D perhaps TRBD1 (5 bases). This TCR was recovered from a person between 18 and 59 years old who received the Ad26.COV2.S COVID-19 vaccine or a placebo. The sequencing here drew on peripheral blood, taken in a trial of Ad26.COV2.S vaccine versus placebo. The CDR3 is CAWSVGTLRGPYNSPLHF. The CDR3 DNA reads TGTGCCTGGAGTGTTGGGACTCTTAGAGGCCCCTATAATTCACCCCTCCACTTT.